These 23 T cell receptor beta chains share one sample of origin, sequenced in a study of T cells in Graves' hyperthyroidism and ophthalmopathy (dated by TCRdb to between 2018 and 2020). Receptors were amplified or captured by multiplex PCR. The run used an Illumina HiSeq 2000. The TCR beta CDR3 regions were amplified from RNA transcripts. The first round of RT-PCR for the TCR CDR3 was performed with the HTBI primer set and the Qiagen OneStep RT-PCR kit. Clones were called with MiXCR by TCRdb after fastp trimmed the public reads at Q25, and only in-frame beta chains were retained. A single entry per CDR3 protein holds the most common genes and DNA from its merged rows. A total of more than 350,000 distinct CDR3 sequences appear in this sample, about 15% of them only once. The ten largest clones capture roughly 20% of the sample. Sequencing was performed on blood. These receptors were collected from a woman in her fifties or sixties with Graves' ophthalmopathy.

This clonotype was detected ten times or more. CDR3 nucleotide sequence: TGTGCCAGCGCCATAGCGGGAACAGATACGCAGTATTTT. Translation gives CASAIAGTDTQYF. The genes are TRBV7-3 and TRBJ2-3, with 8 nucleotides matching TRBD2. This CDR3 contains 13 residues. Per the germline V gene, CDR1 is SGHTA and CDR2 is FQGTGA. The V and J ends lost 8 bases and 3 bases, in that order; junction bases with no gene match: 4.

This clonotype was observed many times. V is TRBV2 and J is TRBJ2-7; no firm D call. The CDR3 spans 12 residues. The germline gives CDR1 SNHLY, CDR2 FYNNEI. Trimming stripped 7 bases from V and 2 bases from J, with 9 bases between. CDR3 loop: CASTLTTYEQYF. DNA for the CDR3: TGTGCCAGCACGCTTACGACCTACGAGCAGTACTTC.

The CDR3 reads CASSLGGLVETQYF. The CDR3 nucleotides are TGTGCCAGCAGCTTAGGGGGGCTGGTGGAGACCCAGTACTTC. V usage is TRBV7-2 and J usage is TRBJ2-5; weak D call: TRBD1 (6 bases). Trimming took off 1 base at V and 5 bases at J, with 11 bases between the two ends. Germline V gene lookup returns CDR1 SGHTA and CDR2 FQGNSA. There are 14 residues in the CDR3.

This clonotype turned up a few times. The rearrangement links TRBV28 to TRBJ2-3; TRBD1 or TRBD2 may be the D gene (5 bases each). V lost 2 bases and J lost 7, with 10 bases in between. The CDR3 is made up of 13 amino acids. CDR1 is MDHEN and CDR2 is SYDVKM in the germline V gene. CDR3 region: CASSLGGVNTQYF. CDR3 coding DNA: TGTGCCAGCAGTTTAGGGGGTGTAAATACGCAGTATTTT.

This clonotype has more than one count but fewer than ten. The CDR3 sequence: CASSTGTAATGELFF. In DNA, the CDR3 is TGTGCCAGCAGCACCGGGACCGCGGCCACCGGGGAGCTGTTTTTT. The V and J genes are TRBV7-9 and TRBJ2-2; D is possibly TRBD1 or TRBD2 (5 bases each). Between the trimmed V and J ends, which lost 5 bases and 4 bases, there was a span of 14 bases. Germline values: CDR1 SEHNR, CDR2 FQNEAQ (reference sequence). The CDR3 extends over 15 amino acids.

This clonotype was detected many times. The chain recombines TRBV5-1 with TRBJ1-5; D gene uncertain. Germline V gene lookup returns CDR1 SGHRS and CDR2 YFSETQ. This CDR3 is 14 amino acids long. V lost 4 bases, J lost 3 bases, and 11 bases lay in between. CDR3 DNA: TGCGCCAGCAGCGCGGGCGACGCCAATCAGCCCCAGCATTTT. Protein sequence: CASSAGDANQPQHF.

This clonotype showed up many times. This chain connects TRBV3-1 to TRBJ2-7; 11 bases agree with TRBD2. The CDR3 runs 17 residues. V was clipped by 0 bases and J by 3 bases; unmatched bases: 7. Germline CDR1 is LGHDT and CDR2 is YNNKEL (reference sequence). The CDR3 coding sequence is TGTGCCAGCAGCCAAGATTTCGGTACTAGCGGGAGCTACGAGCAGTACTTC. Translating gives CASSQDFGTSGSYEQYF.

The sample holds a few counts of this clonotype. The chain links TRBV14 to TRBJ2-1; 7 nucleotides line up with TRBD2. With V trimmed by 1 base and J by 4 bases, 7 bases remained unmatched. Germline-derived CDR1 and CDR2 are SGHDN and FVKESK. This CDR3 has 16 amino acids. This chain's CDR3 is CASSQVGGRVYNEQFF. In DNA, the CDR3 is TGTGCCAGCAGCCAAGTCGGGGGGAGGGTGTACAATGAGCAGTTCTTC.

This clonotype was detected ten times or more. The J gene is TRBJ2-7, the V gene TRBV20-1, with 7 bases aligning to TRBD1. The trim removed 3 bases at V and 3 bases at J, leaving 5 bases unmatched. CDR1 DFQATT and CDR2 SNEGSKA come from the germline V gene (reference sequence). The CDR3 length is 13 residues. DNA of the CDR3: TGCAGTGCTAGCCTCGGGACAGTCTACGAGCAGTACTTC. It codes for CSASLGTVYEQYF.

This clonotype has a count of ten or more. The CDR3: CSASKGAGLTAFF. DNA of the CDR3: TGCAGTGCAAGTAAGGGGGCCGGCCTGACCGCTTTCTTT. The J gene is TRBJ1-1, the V gene TRBV20-1; 7 positions agree with TRBD1. Germline CDR1 DFQATT, CDR2 SNEGSKA (reference sequence). The CDR3 spans 13 residues. V shed 6 bases and J 11 bases; nucleotides not matched to a gene: 15.

This clonotype was observed at least ten times. V and J are TRBV20-1 and TRBJ1-1; a weak D match, TRBD1 (5 bases). Looked up from germline, CDR1 is DFQATT and CDR2 is SNEGSKA (reference sequence). CDR3 length: 13 residues. V was trimmed by 4 bases and J by 1 base, leaving 10 bases between them. CDR3 sequence reads: CSANSDRNTEAFF. Written as DNA, the CDR3 is TGCAGTGCTAATTCAGACAGGAACACTGAAGCTTTCTTT.

This clonotype was observed a few times. Just one base apart from a much larger clone, this may be a read error. The rearrangement links TRBV28 to TRBJ1-5; D is unresolved. The CDR3 sequence is 14 residues long. Germline V gene data show CDR1 as MDHEN and CDR2 as SYDVKM. V gave up 3 bases and J gave up 0 bases, with 6 bases separating them. The CDR3 bases are TGTGCCAGCAGTTTCCCGAATAGCAATCAGCCCCAGCATTTT. This translates into CASSFPNSNQPQHF. Full variable domain (rest looked up from reference TRBV28 and TRBJ1-5): DVKVTQSSRYLVKRTGEKVFLECVQDMDHENMFWYRQDPGLGLRLIYFSYDVKMKEKGDIPEGYSVSREKKERFSLILESASTNQTSMYLCASSFPNSNQPQHFGDGTRLSIL.

In this sample, this clonotype turned up a few times. The chain is built from TRBV5-1 and TRBJ2-5; 9 bases match TRBD2. The CDR3 runs to 16 residues. Unmatched junction bases numbered 7, after V lost 4 bases and J lost 0 bases. The germline CDR1 and CDR2 sequences are SGHRS and YFSETQ. The CDR3 nucleotides read TGCGCCAGCAGCACCATAGCGGGAGTGTACCAAGAGACCCAGTACTTC. Translating it yields CASSTIAGVYQETQYF.

This clonotype was detected a few times. The chain uses TRBV5-1 and TRBJ2-2; 11 bases map to TRBD2. From germline, CDR1 is SGHRS and CDR2 YFSETQ. J lost 1 base, V lost 7 bases, and 9 bases had no gene match. This CDR3 comprises 17 residues. This chain's CDR3 is CASAETSGSVNTGELFF. The CDR3 coding sequence is TGCGCCAGCGCTGAAACTAGCGGGAGTGTGAACACCGGGGAGCTGTTTTTT.

This clonotype was seen many times. The chain carries TRBV5-1 and TRBJ2-1; D ambiguous. Germline loops: CDR1 SGHRS, CDR2 YFSETQ. The CDR3 extends over 14 amino acids. The V gene lost 4 bases and the J gene lost 3 bases, with 11 bases spanning the gap. CDR3 residues: CASSLENRYNEQFF. The CDR3 DNA follows: TGCGCCAGCAGCCTAGAGAACCGCTACAATGAGCAGTTCTTC.

This clonotype was counted many times. This rearrangement joins TRBV30 to TRBJ1-2, with a possible D match to TRBD1 (5 bases). Deletions cut 7 bases from V and 4 bases from J, with 25 bases between. Germline CDR1 reads GTSNPN; CDR2 reads SVGIG (reference sequence). The CDR3 is 16 amino acids. CDR3 bases: TGTGCCTCGACTGTGGGCAGGGTGGTTATTAGCTATGGCTACACCTTC. Translating gives CASTVGRVVISYGYTF.

Ten or more counts support this clonotype. The rearrangement joins TRBV12-3 or TRBV12-4 to TRBJ2-1, with a tentative D call TRBD1 (6 bases). Trimming removed 6 bases from V and 7 bases from J, with 16 bases in between. The CDR3 is 14 amino acids. The CDR3 nucleotides read TGTGCCAGCAGCAGGGACACCACGGGGAATGAGCAGTTCTTC. This gives the protein CASSRDTTGNEQFF.

This clonotype appeared many times. This chain links TRBV6-6 with TRBJ2-3; tentative D call: TRBD2 (6 bases). Germline V gene data show CDR1 as MNHNY and CDR2 as SVGAGI (reference sequence). Trimming removed 0 bases at V and 3 bases at J, with 10 bases between. The CDR3 loop spans 15 amino acids. The CDR3 loop is CASSYSVGRTDTQYF. The CDR3, as DNA: TGTGCCAGCAGTTACTCGGTGGGGAGGACAGATACGCAGTATTTT.

Many counts were recorded for this clonotype. The rearrangement joins TRBV20-1 to TRBJ2-3, with 7 bases matching TRBD2. There are 17 residues in the CDR3. CDR1 and CDR2 from the germline V gene are DFQATT and SNEGSKA (reference sequence). V lost 2 bases and J lost 1; bases outside the gene matches: 12. CDR3 in DNA: TGCAGTGCTAGAACGGGGACTACACTTCCACGCACAGATACGCAGTATTTT. It yields the protein CSARTGTTLPRTDTQYF.

This clonotype was observed many times. This chain connects TRBV6-5 to TRBJ2-5, with D uncertain. V was shortened by 3 bases and J by 1 base, with 12 bases between the two germline ends. The CDR3 spans 15 residues. Per germline, CDR1 MNHEY and CDR2 SVGAGI. In DNA, the CDR3 is TGTGCCAGCAGTTATCGTACGCCTCTCCAAGAGACCCAGTACTTC. Encoded protein: CASSYRTPLQETQYF.

This clonotype was seen only a few times. The rearrangement joins TRBV9 to TRBJ2-5; 10 bases line up with TRBD1. This CDR3 region has 16 residues. Germline assignment: CDR1 SGDLS and CDR2 YYNGEE. The V gene end was trimmed by 4 bases and the J gene end by 6 bases; junction bases not matched to a gene: 12. The CDR3 sequence: CASSPGTGDALKTQYF. The CDR3 DNA reads TGTGCCAGCAGCCCAGGGACAGGGGACGCCTTGAAGACCCAGTACTTC.

Turning to this clonotype: A read error is possible here, since a much larger clone lies one base away. This rearrangement joins TRBV20-1 to TRBJ2-2; 9 bases map to TRBD1. The length of the CDR3 is 15 residues. From germline, CDR1 is DFQATT and CDR2 SNEGSKA (reference sequence). With 8 bases clipped from V and 2 bases from J, the junction kept 9 bases outside the gene matches. DNA of the CDR3: TGCAGTACTACAGACAGGGGGAGAAACACCGGGGAGCTGTTTTTT. Amino acid sequence: CSTTDRGRNTGELFF.

This clonotype appeared a few times. This chain uses TRBV20-1 with TRBJ1-5; 10 bases line up with TRBD1. Trimming cost V 6 bases and J 5 bases; bases outside gene matches: 4. Germline-derived CDR1 and CDR2 are DFQATT and SNEGSKA (reference sequence). This CDR3 region has 13 residues. The CDR3 region is CSARQGAYQPQHF. The CDR3 nucleotides read TGCAGTGCGCGACAGGGGGCTTATCAGCCCCAGCATTTT.